Presented here are 20 T cell receptor beta chains from one specimen sequenced in a study of shared clonotypes between healthy human individuals. CD8 cells regarded as naive lacked CD45RO, were positively chosen for CCR7, and omitted terminally differentiated effector memory CD45RA+ cells. Sequenced by immunoSEQ multiplex PCR; TCRdb stores in-frame clones only, minus some. This repertoire shows about 750,000 clones, almost 95% found once; its top ten account for approximately 25%. Sequencing was performed on naive CD8+ T cells sorted from blood. Receptors originate from a man aged 30-40 years in good health.

This clone has a single count. The chain couples TRBV6-6 to TRBJ2-1, with unresolved D. From germline, CDR1 is MNHNY and CDR2 SVGAGI (reference sequence). V was pared by 6 bases and J by 7 bases, with 16 bases between. CDR3 size: 14 residues. Here the CDR3 DNA reads TGTGCCAGCAGCCCCAGGAATCAAAATAATGAGCAGTTCTTC. Protein sequence: CASSPRNQNNEQFF.

This chain joins TRBV18 and TRBJ2-1, with TRBD1 as a possible D gene (6 bases). V shed 2 bases and J shed 4 bases, with 9 bases lying between them. The CDR3 is 14 residues long. CDR1 is KGHSH, CDR2 LQKENI, per germline. In DNA, the CDR3 is TGTGCCAGCTCACCAGGGACAACGTACAATGAGCAGTTCTTC. It yields the protein CASSPGTTYNEQFF.

The V and J genes are TRBV7-9 and TRBJ2-1; D call uncertain. Trimming took off 6 bases at V and 5 bases at J, with 8 bases between the two ends. Germline assignment: CDR1 SEHNR and CDR2 FQNEAQ (reference sequence). The CDR3 has 12 amino acids. The CDR3 DNA reads TGTGCCAGCAGTACATCCGACAATGAGCAGTTCTTC. It is translated as CASSTSDNEQFF.

This chain joins TRBV19 and TRBJ2-4; 7 nucleotides agree with TRBD1. CDR1 is LNHDA and CDR2 is SQIVND in the germline V gene (reference sequence). This CDR3 is built from 15 residues. Unmatched junction bases numbered 9, after V lost 5 bases and J lost 5 bases. The CDR3 region is CASSPRDSKQNIQYF. The CDR3 region has the DNA TGTGCCAGTAGTCCCCGGGACAGCAAACAAAACATTCAGTACTTC.

This clone was seen more than once but under ten times. The rearrangement links TRBV2 to TRBJ1-5, with a tentative D call TRBD1 (5 bases). The V end lost 6 bases, the J end lost 4 bases, and 10 bases lay between the germline ends. The CDR3 sequence is 13 residues long. The germline CDR1 and CDR2 sequences are SNHLY and FYNNEI. This CDR3 is CASRGLGNQPQHF. In DNA, the CDR3 is TGTGCCAGCAGGGGGCTAGGGAATCAGCCCCAGCATTTT.

The chain joins TRBV5-4 to TRBJ2-7; D is unresolved. CDR1 and CDR2 from the germline V gene are SGHNT and YYREEE (reference sequence). This CDR3 comprises 11 residues. V was clipped by 7 bases and J by 3 bases, with 8 bases between them. The CDR3 DNA reads TGTGCCAGCGGGTCCAACTACGAGCAGTACTTC. This gives the protein CASGSNYEQYF.

Only one count was recorded for this clone. The V call is TRBV4-1, the J call TRBJ2-2, with D hard to call. V lost 8 bases and J 0 bases, leaving 16 bases between the germline ends. Germline V lookup: CDR1 MGHRA, CDR2 YSYEKL. The CDR3 runs 16 residues. This chain's CDR3 is CASSNIGLANTGELFF. The CDR3 DNA is TGCGCCAGCTCAAACATCGGATTGGCGAACACCGGGGAGCTGTTTTTT.

J is TRBJ2-7 and V is TRBV29-1, with 7 bases lining up with TRBD2. Germline assignment: CDR1 SQVTM and CDR2 ANQGSEA. Trimming cost V 4 bases and J 0 bases; bases outside gene matches: 15. The CDR3 consists of 17 residues. CDR3 sequence reads: CSVGGELGGRSSYEQYF. The CDR3 nucleotides read TGCAGCGTTGGGGGTGAATTGGGAGGGAGGAGCTCCTACGAGCAGTACTTC.

This sequence joins TRBV11-2 and TRBJ2-7; 12 bases line up with TRBD2. This CDR3 is 17 amino acids long. Germline CDR1 reads SGHAT; CDR2 reads FQNNGV. Losses at the gene ends were 7 bases for V and 0 bases for J; bases not matched to a gene: 10. This CDR3 is CASTATSGGPSSYEQYF. The CDR3 coding sequence is TGTGCCAGCACCGCGACTAGCGGGGGCCCCAGCTCCTACGAGCAGTACTTC.

CDR3 nucleotide sequence: TGCGCCAGCAGCCCAGGGGGGCCCCCTGGGGATGAGCAGTTCTTC. Amino acid sequence: CASSPGGPPGDEQFF. The chain combines TRBV4-1 with TRBJ2-1; a possible D gene is TRBD1 (7 bases). The CDR3 is 15 amino acids. With 4 bases removed from V and 8 bases from J, the gap between germline ends came to 18 bases. Germline lookup yields CDR1 MGHRA and CDR2 YSYEKL.

This chain joins TRBV7-9 and TRBJ2-1; 9 bases align to TRBD2. CDR1 and CDR2 (germline): SEHNR, FQNEAQ (reference sequence). V dropped 4 bases and J dropped 9; count of bases not matched to a gene: 7. The CDR3 contains 14 residues. The CDR3 DNA reads TGTGCCAGCAGCTCCTCTTATAGCGGGAGTGAGCAGTTCTTC. This gives the protein CASSSSYSGSEQFF.

V usage is TRBV14 and J usage is TRBJ1-4, with 7 bases identical to TRBD1. The CDR3 sequence is 13 residues long. The junction had 1 base not matched to a gene; V was cut back by 5 bases and J by 4 bases. From germline, CDR1 is SGHDN and CDR2 FVKESK. The CDR3 spells CASSRDSNEKLFF. CDR3 nucleotide sequence: TGTGCCAGCAGCAGGGACAGTAATGAAAAACTGTTTTTT.

This clone was seen a single time. V and J are TRBV7-6 and TRBJ2-1; 13 bases map to TRBD2. This CDR3 has 17 residues. CDR1 is SGHVS, CDR2 FNYEAQ, per germline. V lost 5 bases, J lost 7 bases, and 11 bases stayed unmatched. The DNA of the CDR3 is TGTGCCAGCAGCCCAAGGACTAGCGGGAGTATTTCTAATGAGCAGTTCTTC. Translated: CASSPRTSGSISNEQFF.

This chain links TRBV28 with TRBJ1-1; TRBD1 is a possible D gene (6 bases). The CDR3 extends over 13 amino acids. V dropped 8 bases and J dropped 2 bases, with 12 bases sitting between them. Germline V gene data show CDR1 as MDHEN and CDR2 as SYDVKM. DNA of the CDR3: TGTGCCAGCGTCCCGGACAGTAACACTGAAGCTTTCTTT. It encodes CASVPDSNTEAFF.

The V and J genes are TRBV7-9 and TRBJ2-7; no clear D. The CDR3 is 13 amino acids. Trimming removed 3 bases at V and 2 bases at J, with 8 bases between. Looked up from germline, CDR1 is SEHNR and CDR2 is FQNEAQ (reference sequence). The CDR3 protein is CASSFAFPYEQYF. In DNA form, the CDR3 reads TGTGCCAGCAGCTTCGCATTCCCCTACGAGCAGTACTTC.

This chain uses TRBV4-1 with TRBJ2-5; D possibly uses TRBD1 or TRBD2 (5 bases each). V lost 1 base to trimming and J lost 5 bases, with 20 bases between them. Looked up from germline, CDR1 is MGHRA and CDR2 is YSYEKL. This CDR3 spans 17 amino acids. CDR3 coding DNA: TGCGCCAGCAGCCAAGGGTCCAGGGACCCTTGGTGGGAGACCCAGTACTTC. Its translation: CASSQGSRDPWWETQYF.

V usage is TRBV19 and J usage is TRBJ1-1; no definite D call. The ends were cut back, 3 bases at V and 3 bases at J, with 5 bases in the middle. The CDR3 loop spans 12 amino acids. Per germline, CDR1 LNHDA and CDR2 SQIVND (reference sequence). DNA of the CDR3: TGTGCCAGTAGTATTTCGGACACTGAAGCTTTCTTT. Its protein is CASSISDTEAFF.

As to this clone: In the same sample, other DNA sequences code for this CDR3. J is TRBJ2-7 and V is TRBV11-2; D gene ambiguous. Per germline, CDR1 SGHAT and CDR2 FQNNGV. The V gene lost 3 bases and the J gene lost 1 base, with 7 bases spanning the gap. CDR3 length: 13 residues. CDR3 in DNA: TGTGCCAGCAGCTTGGGTAATTCCTACGAGCAGTACTTC. This encodes CASSLGNSYEQYF. The full variable domain, with the rest looked up from reference TRBV11-2 and TRBJ2-7, is EAGVAQSPRYKIIEKRQSVAFWCNPISGHATLYWYQQILGQGPKLLIQFQNNGVVDDSQLPKDRFSAERLKGVDSTLKIQPAKLEDSAVYLCASSLGNSYEQYFGPGTRLTVT.

This rearrangement joins TRBV6-5 to TRBJ1-2; D is uncertain. This CDR3 comprises 15 residues. V shed 2 bases and J shed 2 bases, with 12 bases lying between them. Germline CDR1 reads MNHEY; CDR2 reads SVGAGI. The DNA of the CDR3 is TGTGCCAGCAGTTACAGGGAATGGGCGAACTATGGCTACACCTTC. As protein: CASSYREWANYGYTF.

This clone appeared a single time. This chain links TRBV27 with TRBJ2-3; weak D call: TRBD2 (5 bases). The germline V gene has CDR1 MNHEY and CDR2 SMNVEV (reference sequence). The length of the CDR3 is 12 residues. V lost 10 bases, J lost 0 bases, and 8 bases lay in between. The CDR3 here is CATGLSTDTQYF. Written as DNA, the CDR3 is TGTGCCACCGGACTGAGCACAGATACGCAGTATTTT.